This T cell receptor (beta chain) was captured by sequencing in a study of T-cell reconstitution after alpha-beta-depleted transplantation in children. This clonotype was counted a few times. The antigen is undetermined. Study-level results: Among T cells one year after transplant, newly produced cells accounted for most counts and diversity.

Unique molecular identifiers were incorporated during preparation of the TCRbeta library. TCRdb re-derived calls from the PCR reads in MiXCR, one entry per CDR3 protein. The data show hundreds of thousands of distinct CDR3 sequences, around 12% seen once. V was shortened by 5 bases and J by 5 bases, with 19 bases between the two germline ends. The germline CDR1 and CDR2 sequences are SGHTA and FQGTGA. The CDR3 sequence is 16 residues long. The sequenced sample was PBMCs, obtained before TCRalphabeta/CD19-depleted stem cell transplant. The chain has TRBV7-3 and TRBJ2-4; tentative D call: TRBD1 (7 bases). The source is a girl aged 2 to 9 with congenital amegakaryocytic thrombocytopenia, due to receive a stem cell transplant. CDR3 sequence reads: CASSPPRGVVENIQYF. CDR3 nucleotide sequence: TGTGCCAGCAGCCCTCCCAGGGGGGTAGTGGAAAACATTCAGTACTTC.